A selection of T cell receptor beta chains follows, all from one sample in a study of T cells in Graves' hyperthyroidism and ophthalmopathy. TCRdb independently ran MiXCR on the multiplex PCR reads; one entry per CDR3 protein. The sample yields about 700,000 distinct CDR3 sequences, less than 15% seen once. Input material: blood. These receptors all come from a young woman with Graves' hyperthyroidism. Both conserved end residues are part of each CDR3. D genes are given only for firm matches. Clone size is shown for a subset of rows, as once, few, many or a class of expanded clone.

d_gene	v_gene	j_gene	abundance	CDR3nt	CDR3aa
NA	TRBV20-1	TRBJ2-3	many	TGCAGTGCTAGAGACGGGATAAACACAGATACGCAGTATTTT	CSARDGINTDTQYF
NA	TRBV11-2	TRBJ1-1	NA	TGTGCCAGCGGGCATGCCGGGCCTAACACTGAAGCTTTCTTT	CASGHAGPNTEAFF
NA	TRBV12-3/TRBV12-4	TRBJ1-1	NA	TGTGCCAGCCAGGGAGGGAAGGACACTGAAGCTTTCTTT	CASQGGKDTEAFF
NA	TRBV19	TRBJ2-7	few	TGTGCCAGTAGCCCGACCGGACTCTCCTACGAGCAGTACTTC	CASSPTGLSYEQYF
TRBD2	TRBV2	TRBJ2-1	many	TGTGCCAGAAACTCTAAACCCGGGACTAGCGGGAGACCTGAGCAGTTCTTC	CARNSKPGTSGRPEQFF
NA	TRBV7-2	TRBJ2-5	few	TGTGCCAGCAGCTCGAAGCCGGGACTTGACAGGGCGACCCAGTACTTC	CASSSKPGLDRATQYF
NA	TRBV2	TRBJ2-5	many	TGTGCCAGCCGGTGGGAGACCCAGTACTTC	CASRWETQYF
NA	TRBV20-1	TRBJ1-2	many	TGCAGTGCTAGAGTACCAGGCAACTATGGCTACACCTTC	CSARVPGNYGYTF
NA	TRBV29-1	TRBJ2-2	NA	TGCAGCGTTGCGAACACCGGGGAGCTGTTTTTT	CSVANTGELFF
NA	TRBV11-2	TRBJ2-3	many	TGTGCCAGCAGCCCCGACCTGCTCTGGGGCACAGATACGCAGTATTTT	CASSPDLLWGTDTQYF
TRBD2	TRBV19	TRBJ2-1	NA	TGTGCCAGTAGTATACCCGTCGGGAGGTCCTATGAGCAGTTCTTC	CASSIPVGRSYEQFF
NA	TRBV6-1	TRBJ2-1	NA	TGTGCCAGCAATCAAGGATATGAGCAGTTCTTC	CASNQGYEQFF
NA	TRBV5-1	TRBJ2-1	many	TGCGCCAGCAGCTTAAGGGACTGGTACAATGAGCAGTTCTTC	CASSLRDWYNEQFF
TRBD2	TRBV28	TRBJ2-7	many	TGTGCCAGCAGTCCTCAATCTAGCGGGAGCTACGAGCAGTACTTC	CASSPQSSGSYEQYF
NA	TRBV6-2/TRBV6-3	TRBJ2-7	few	TGTGCCAGCAGTCCCGCTTGGGGGGCGGCCTACGAGCAGTACTTC	CASSPAWGAAYEQYF
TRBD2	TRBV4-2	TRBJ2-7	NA	TGTGCCAGCAGCCAAGAGGGACTAGCGGAGGGGGCGCTTTACGAGCAGTACTTC	CASSQEGLAEGALYEQYF
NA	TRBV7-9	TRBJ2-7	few	TGTGCCACCAGGGACGCAAACTACGAGCAGTACTTC	CATRDANYEQYF
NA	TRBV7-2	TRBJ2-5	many	TGTGCCAGCAGCTTAGTTGGCAGGATTGGAGGTGACCAGTACTTC	CASSLVGRIGGDQYF
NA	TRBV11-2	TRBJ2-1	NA	TGTGCCAGCAGCTTTAGAGTAGAGTACACAGCAAGGGAGCAGTTCTTC	CASSFRVEYTAREQFF
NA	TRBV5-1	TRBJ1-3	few	TGCGCCAGTGCGTACCAGCCCAACTCTGGAAACACCATATATTTT	CASAYQPNSGNTIYF
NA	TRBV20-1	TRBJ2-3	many	TGCAGTGCCAAACAGTTTCTAGCCACAGATACGCAGTATTTT	CSAKQFLATDTQYF
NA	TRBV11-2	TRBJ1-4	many	TGTGCCAGCAGCTCCAGGATTAATGAAAAACTGTTTTTT	CASSSRINEKLFF